One sample yielded the 9 T cell receptor beta chains listed below, sequenced in a study of OX40 agonist ivuxolimab in advanced cancers. Preparation of the library involved the immunoSEQ multiplex PCR assay. TCRdb provides this immuneACCESS table in a form limited to in-frame rearrangements. Some clones are lacking; in checked studies, under half of them reflect an unresolved V gene, and why the rest are absent is not known. For this sample there are about 66,000 clones; 80% to 90% appear just once. Under 3.5% of the sample is taken by the ten largest. The sample here was CD4+ or CD8+ T cells sorted from blood, taken in a trial of the OX40 agonist ivuxolimab. Source of these receptors: an adult with an advanced solid tumor such as melanoma, head and neck, liver or kidney cancer.

V and J are TRBV4-3 and TRBJ1-2; 9 nucleotides align to TRBD1. This CDR3 contains 15 residues. In germline, CDR1 is LGHNA, CDR2 YSLEER. Trimming cost V 0 bases and J 4 bases; bases outside gene matches: 3. CDR3 sequence reads: CASSQEGQGSYGYTF. Written as DNA, the CDR3 is TGCGCCAGCAGCCAAGAGGGACAGGGATCCTATGGCTACACCTTC.

The chain links TRBV10-3 to TRBJ2-2, with D possibly TRBD2 on 6 matching bases. CDR1 and CDR2 from the germline V gene are ENHRY and SYGVKD. Trimming stripped 5 bases from V and 4 bases from J, with 14 bases between. This CDR3 is 15 amino acids long. CDR3 loop: CAISLVAEATGELFF. The DNA of the CDR3 is TGTGCCATCAGTTTGGTAGCGGAAGCCACCGGGGAGCTGTTTTTT.

The rearrangement links TRBV21-1 to TRBJ1-5. TRBV21-1 is a pseudogene locus. This CDR3 is built from 9 residues. Written as DNA, the CDR3 is TGTGCCAGCAGCCCGCCCCAGCATTTT. Translated: CASSPPQHF.

The chain joins TRBV18 to TRBJ2-5; 13 bases map to TRBD2. CDR3 length: 16 residues. Germline-derived CDR1 and CDR2 are KGHSH and LQKENI. The ends lost 5 bases at V and 4 bases at J; junction bases unmatched: 7. The CDR3 sequence: CASSYLGLAGTETQYF. CDR3 sequence (DNA): TGTGCCAGCTCATATTTGGGACTAGCGGGAACAGAGACCCAGTACTTC.

The chain recombines TRBV10-3 with TRBJ1-2; D is possibly TRBD1 (6 bases). Deletions cut 8 bases from V and 0 bases from J, with 7 bases between. The CDR3 loop spans 12 amino acids. Germline-derived CDR1 and CDR2 are ENHRY and SYGVKD. The CDR3 DNA is TGTGCCATCCACAGGGCTAACTATGGCTACACCTTC. Its translation: CAIHRANYGYTF.

The J gene is TRBJ2-5, the V gene TRBV28; 8 positions agree with TRBD2. The length of the CDR3 is 14 residues. With V trimmed by 11 bases and J by 2 bases, 10 bases remained unmatched. The germline CDR1 and CDR2 sequences are MDHEN and SYDVKM. As DNA, the CDR3 is TGTGCCGCCGGACTAGCAACAGAGCAAGAGACCCAGTACTTC. As protein: CAAGLATEQETQYF.

The chain uses TRBV28 and TRBJ1-1, with 7 positions matching TRBD1. The V gene's germline CDR1 is MDHEN and CDR2 SYDVKM. The CDR3 is 17 residues long. The trim removed 7 bases at V and 0 bases at J, leaving 14 bases unmatched. The CDR3 sequence: CASTAPLGQVMNTEAFF. The CDR3 nucleotides are TGTGCCAGCACCGCCCCCCTCGGACAGGTTATGAACACTGAAGCTTTCTTT. Complete variable domain (other parts from reference TRBV28 and TRBJ1-1): DVKVTQSSRYLVKRTGEKVFLECVQDMDHENMFWYRQDPGLGLRLIYFSYDVKMKEKGDIPEGYSVSREKKERFSLILESASTNQTSMYLCASTAPLGQVMNTEAFFGQGTRLTVV.

This clone was seen more than once but under ten times. The chain is built from TRBV7-9 and TRBJ1-4; 8 nucleotides agree with TRBD1. CDR1 and CDR2 (germline): SEHNR, FQNEAQ (reference sequence). There are 18 residues in the CDR3. Trimming removed 5 bases from V and 8 bases from J; junction bases left unmatched: 19. The CDR3 nucleotides are TGTGCCAGCAGCGTAGTTAGCAACGACAGGGGTTCAGGCGAAAAACTGTTTTTT. Its translation is CASSVVSNDRGSGEKLFF.

The chain couples TRBV15 to TRBJ2-7; D gene uncertain. The CDR3 length is 16 residues. CDR1 and CDR2 (germline): LNHNV, YYDKDF (reference sequence). Trimming stripped 0 bases from V and 0 bases from J, with 12 bases between. The CDR3 DNA follows: TGTGCCACCAGCAGAGATTTCCCGGCAAGCTCCTACGAGCAGTACTTC. Protein: CATSRDFPASSYEQYF.